The sequence of this TCR beta chain was determined in a study of post-analysis software for immune sequencing data. Study information: The courses of disease that were included comprised relapsing-remitting, secondary progressive and progressive-relapsing multiple sclerosis.

Germline assignment: CDR1 SGHRS and CDR2 YFSETQ. Trimming removed 4 bases from V and 0 bases from J, with 11 bases in between. This CDR3 spans 16 amino acids. Study findings and constraints: In multiple sclerosis, normalized Chao1 diversity was significantly below that of controls. TRBV segments more frequent in patients than in controls numbered five and included TRBV5-6, TRBV5-1 and TRBV20-1. Co-batched samples clustered tightly together by F measure.

Each TCR beta cDNA library carried unique molecular identifiers. A single record per CDR3 protein comes from TCRdb applying MiXCR to the PCR reads. Seen here are 800,000 to 950,000 distinct CDR3 sequences, about 57% observed once, and the top ten hold roughly 4.4%. To note about this clonotype: Antigen specificity is unknown.

The receptor was isolated from a girl aged 5-17 years with multiple sclerosis. The chain combines TRBV5-1 with TRBJ1-6, with D possibly being TRBD1 (6 bases). The sample taken for sequencing was blood. This CDR3 reads CASSPGQSSYNSPLHF. The DNA of the CDR3 is TGCGCCAGCAGCCCCGGACAGAGCTCCTATAATTCACCCCTCCACTTT.